These 31 T cell receptor beta chains originate from one sample sequenced in a study of cytomegalovirus exposure and HLA in healthy donors. A multiplex PCR was run with 60 Vbeta primers and 13 Jbeta primers. Data came from immunoSEQ multiplex PCR; TCRdb stores just in-frame clones and leaves some out. The table lists more than 150,000 clones, roughly 81% of them singletons. The sequenced sample was PBMCs. The source is a woman under 30 in good health and CMV-seronegative.

The gene calls are TRBV11-3 and TRBJ2-3, with D unresolved. The CDR3 covers 13 residues. V was trimmed by 1 base and J by 2 bases, leaving 4 bases between them. CDR1 is SGHNT, CDR2 YENEEA, per germline. The CDR3 DNA sequence: TGTGCCAGCAGCTTAGGGGCCACAGATACGCAGTATTTT. Translating it yields CASSLGATDTQYF.

The chain couples TRBV11-3 to TRBJ2-2; tentative D call: TRBD1 (6 bases). Per the germline V gene, CDR1 is SGHNT and CDR2 is YENEEA. Between the trimmed V and J ends, which lost 5 bases and 6 bases, there was a span of 10 bases. This CDR3 has 13 residues. The CDR3 region is CASSPQGSGELFF. The CDR3 nucleotides read TGTGCCAGCAGCCCACAGGGATCCGGGGAGCTGTTTTTT.

The count of this clone is one. The rearrangement links TRBV19 to TRBJ2-2, with a weak D call TRBD2 (5 bases). Trimming took 6 bases from V and 1 from J, leaving 9 bases between them. Germline V CDR1 and CDR2: LNHDA, SQIVND (reference sequence). This CDR3 spans 14 amino acids. The CDR3 bases are TGTGCCAGTAGCGTAGGAGGGAACACCGGGGAGCTGTTTTTT. This codes for CASSVGGNTGELFF.

V and J are TRBV28 and TRBJ1-2; the D is unclear. The CDR3 contains 11 residues. The germline gives CDR1 MDHEN, CDR2 SYDVKM. Trimming took off 8 bases at V and 7 bases at J, with 11 bases between the two ends. The CDR3 sequence is CASYQFGGYTF. The DNA for the CDR3 is TGTGCCAGCTACCAGTTTGGTGGCTACACCTTC.

V is TRBV19 and J is TRBJ2-3, with 14 bases lining up with TRBD2. The length of the CDR3 is 17 residues. Unmatched junction bases numbered 6, after V lost 5 bases and J lost 2 bases. Germline CDR1 reads LNHDA; CDR2 reads SQIVND (reference sequence). CDR3: CASSPGTSGGSTDTQYF. In DNA form, the CDR3 reads TGTGCCAGTAGTCCCGGGACTAGCGGGGGCTCCACAGATACGCAGTATTTT. Complete variable domain (other parts from reference TRBV19 and TRBJ2-3): DGGITQSPKYLFRKEGQNVTLSCEQNLNHDAMYWYRQDPGQGLRLIYYSQIVNDFQKGDIAEGYSVSREKKESFPLTVTSAQKNPTAFYLCASSPGTSGGSTDTQYFGPGTRLTVL.

This clone has only a few counts. The J gene is TRBJ2-3, the V gene TRBV6-4; 10 bases are shared with TRBD2. With V trimmed by 0 bases and J by 1 base, 1 base remained unmatched. The CDR3 is 16 amino acids. The germline gives CDR1 MRHNA, CDR2 SNTAGT. CDR3 in amino acids: CASSDSSGGGTDTQYF. As DNA, the CDR3 is TGTGCCAGCAGTGACTCGAGCGGGGGGGGCACAGATACGCAGTATTTT.

The chain uses TRBV30 and TRBJ2-5; 11 bases fit TRBD2. The CDR3 spans 14 residues. With 4 bases clipped from V and 4 bases from J, the junction kept 5 bases outside the gene matches. Germline lookup yields CDR1 GTSNPN and CDR2 SVGIG (reference sequence). The CDR3 region is CAWTLGLAGETQYF. In DNA, the CDR3 is TGTGCCTGGACCCTTGGACTAGCGGGAGAGACCCAGTACTTC.

V and J are TRBV28 and TRBJ2-3, with 8 bases aligning to TRBD2. The ends lost 3 bases at V and 7 bases at J; junction bases unmatched: 6. The CDR3 totals 14 residues. Germline assignment: CDR1 MDHEN and CDR2 SYDVKM. The CDR3 nucleotides read TGTGCCAGCAGTTTGCTTCGGGGGGGTTATACGCAGTATTTT. This encodes CASSLLRGGYTQYF.

The CDR3 spells CASSIDRFYGYTF. The CDR3 DNA reads as TGTGCCAGTAGTATCGACAGGTTCTATGGCTACACCTTC. The chain combines TRBV19 with TRBJ1-2; maybe TRBD1 (6 bases). Trimming shortened V by 3 bases and J by 4 bases, and 9 bases separated the two germline ends. The CDR3 extends over 13 amino acids. Germline V gene data show CDR1 as LNHDA and CDR2 as SQIVND (reference sequence).

V usage is TRBV7-8 and J usage is TRBJ2-3; 10 bases match TRBD2. Germline V gene sequence: CDR1 SGHVS, CDR2 FQNEAQ. The length of the CDR3 is 16 residues. Trimming took 4 bases from V and 2 from J; bases not matched to a gene: 6. The CDR3: CASSSRLAGNTDTQYF. Here the CDR3 DNA reads TGTGCCAGCAGCTCCCGACTAGCGGGCAACACAGATACGCAGTATTTT.

The chain couples TRBV27 to TRBJ1-2, with D uncertain. The CDR3 has 15 amino acids. Germline CDR1 and CDR2: MNHEY and SMNVEV (reference sequence). With 0 bases removed from V and 4 bases from J, the gap between germline ends came to 12 bases. Written as DNA, the CDR3 is TGTGCCAGCAGTTTATCCAGCGTGGATCCCTATGGCTACACCTTC. Translated: CASSLSSVDPYGYTF.

The V gene is TRBV7-2, the J gene TRBJ2-6, with TRBD2 matching 11 bases. Germline CDR1 SGHTA, CDR2 FQGNSA. J lost 0 bases, V lost 4 bases, and 5 bases had no gene match. The CDR3 has 18 residues. CDR3 nucleotide sequence: TGTGCCAGCAGCTGGGGCCTAGCGGGGGGCTCTGGGGCCAACGTCCTGACTTTC. Encoded protein: CASSWGLAGGSGANVLTF. The full variable domain, its missing parts supplied by reference TRBV7-2 and TRBJ2-6, is GAGVSQSPSNKVTEKGKDVELRCDPISGHTALYWYRQSLGQGLEFLIYFQGNSAPDKSGLPSDRFSAERTGGSVSTLTIQRTQQEDSAVYLCASSWGLAGGSGANVLTFGAGSRLTVL.

This sequence joins TRBV13 and TRBJ1-1; tentatively, D is TRBD1 (6 bases). Trimming took 0 bases from V and 7 from J, leaving 12 bases between them. CDR3 length equals 14 residues. Germline V lookup: CDR1 PRHDT, CDR2 FYEKMQ (reference sequence). The CDR3, as DNA: TGTGCCAGCAGCTTAGGGGCAGGGGCCATTGAAGCTTTCTTT. It encodes CASSLGAGAIEAFF.

V and J are TRBV27 and TRBJ1-1, with TRBD1 matching over 9 bases. Per germline, CDR1 MNHEY and CDR2 SMNVEV (reference sequence). The CDR3 is 14 amino acids. The J segment lost 4 bases and the V segment lost 5 bases, leaving 5 bases of the junction unmatched. The CDR3 DNA follows: TGTGCCAGCAGTATACAGGGGGCGGTCACTGAAGCTTTCTTT. This gives the protein CASSIQGAVTEAFF.

The chain carries TRBV28 and TRBJ2-5; 11 nucleotides align to TRBD2. The CDR3 is made up of 18 amino acids. The ends lost 2 bases at V and 5 bases at J; junction bases unmatched: 13. Germline CDR1 MDHEN, CDR2 SYDVKM. CDR3 coding DNA: TGTGCCAGCAGTTTAGGAGCTTATAGCGGGAGGGCCCTCGAGACCCAGTACTTC. This encodes CASSLGAYSGRALETQYF.

This chain links TRBV28 with TRBJ1-6, with 10 bases that match TRBD1. With V trimmed by 5 bases and J by 8 bases, 12 bases remained unmatched. CDR1 and CDR2 from the germline V gene are MDHEN and SYDVKM. The CDR3 is 17 amino acids. The CDR3 loop reads CASSGTGEALKDSPLHF. The CDR3 region has the DNA TGTGCCAGCAGTGGGACAGGGGAAGCTTTGAAGGATTCACCCCTCCACTTT.

The chain links TRBV7-9 to TRBJ2-5, with 13 bases fitting TRBD2. Germline lookup yields CDR1 SEHNR and CDR2 FQNEAQ (reference sequence). V shed 4 bases, J shed 4 bases, and the junction held 12 bases outside the gene matches. The CDR3 has 18 amino acids. CDR3 loop: CASSSTSRRLAGGETQYF. DNA of the CDR3: TGTGCCAGCAGCTCCACGTCTAGGCGACTAGCGGGAGGAGAGACCCAGTACTTC.

The genes are TRBV2 and TRBJ1-5; a possible D gene is TRBD1 (5 bases). Trimming cost V 6 bases and J 0 bases, with 15 bases left between them. The germline gives CDR1 SNHLY, CDR2 FYNNEI. The CDR3 is 16 residues long. The CDR3 loop is CASRGIQDYSNQPQHF. The DNA of the CDR3 is TGTGCCAGCAGAGGGATACAGGACTATAGCAATCAGCCCCAGCATTTT. Drawing the rest from reference TRBV2 and TRBJ1-5, the complete variable domain is EPEVTQTPSHQVTQMGQEVILRCVPISNHLYFYWYRQILGQKVEFLVSFYNNEISEKSEIFDDQFSVERPDGSNFTLKIRSTKLEDSAMYFCASRGIQDYSNQPQHFGDGTRLSIL.

Points on this clone: Additional DNA sequences in this sample encode the identical CDR3. CDR3 loop: CASSVGGAGNTIYF. For the CDR3, the DNA is TGTGCCAGCAGCGTAGGGGGGGCTGGAAACACCATATATTTT. The chain combines TRBV9 with TRBJ1-3; TRBD1 is a possible D gene (5 bases). The V and J ends lost 0 bases and 2 bases respectively, with 6 bases between them. The germline V gene encodes CDR1 SGDLS and CDR2 YYNGEE. The CDR3 contains 14 residues.

This clone showed up just a few times. This chain uses TRBV28 with TRBJ2-3; 11 positions match TRBD2. Germline-derived CDR1 and CDR2 are MDHEN and SYDVKM. The trim removed 2 bases at V and 4 bases at J, leaving 8 bases unmatched. The CDR3 is made up of 17 amino acids. The CDR3 nucleotides are TGTGCCAGCAGTTTACGGAAACTAGCGGGAGCGGCAGATACGCAGTATTTT. Encoded protein: CASSLRKLAGAADTQYF.

The chain combines TRBV6-6 with TRBJ1-4; the match to TRBD1 covers 7 bases. Germline V lookup: CDR1 MNHNY, CDR2 SVGAGI (reference sequence). This CDR3 is 15 amino acids long. V lost 2 bases and J lost 8; bases outside the gene matches: 8. The CDR3 reads CASSYADDREEKLFF. CDR3 in DNA: TGTGCCAGCAGTTACGCCGACGACAGGGAGGAAAAACTGTTTTTT.

The gene calls are TRBV14 and TRBJ1-2, with 8 bases fitting TRBD1. The germline V gene has CDR1 SGHDN and CDR2 FVKESK. This CDR3 spans 14 amino acids. Trimming took 1 base from V and 4 from J; bases not matched to a gene: 2. The CDR3, as DNA: TGTGCCAGCAGCCAAGGGACAGGGCTCTATGGCTACACCTTC. Translation gives CASSQGTGLYGYTF.

V and J are TRBV7-6 and TRBJ2-7; TRBD1 aligns across 7 bases. Germline assignment: CDR1 SGHVS and CDR2 FNYEAQ. V was pared by 1 base and J by 3 bases, with 6 bases of the junction left unmatched. There are 15 residues in the CDR3. The CDR3 loop is CASSLEGGLFYEQYF. The DNA of the CDR3 is TGTGCCAGCAGCTTAGAAGGGGGCCTTTTCTACGAGCAGTACTTC.

The chain couples TRBV7-9 to TRBJ2-3; possibly TRBD1 for D (6 bases). V lost 3 bases and J lost 4, with 11 bases in between. In germline, CDR1 is SEHNR, CDR2 FQNEAQ (reference sequence). The CDR3 runs 14 residues. The CDR3 protein is CASSFNRAADTQYF. In DNA form, the CDR3 reads TGTGCCAGCAGCTTTAACAGGGCGGCAGATACGCAGTATTTT.

The genes are TRBV28 and TRBJ2-5; D gene ambiguous. This CDR3 has 11 amino acids. Germline V gene data show CDR1 as MDHEN and CDR2 as SYDVKM. Trimming stripped 1 base from V and 7 bases from J, with 4 bases between. The CDR3 coding sequence is TGTGCCAGCAGTTTATCCGGGACCCAGTACTTC. This translates into CASSLSGTQYF.

The chain joins TRBV5-6 to TRBJ2-7; D remains ambiguous. This CDR3 spans 19 amino acids. The germline gives CDR1 SGHDT, CDR2 YYEEEE. The V and J ends lost 2 bases and 3 bases respectively, with 27 bases between them. In nucleotides, the CDR3 is TGTGCCAGCAGCTTTCTTCTTGACCGTACCACTACCTCCCTCTACGAGCAGTACTTC. It codes for CASSFLLDRTTTSLYEQYF. Together with reference TRBV5-6 and TRBJ2-7, the CDR3 gives the full variable domain: DAGVTQSPTHLIKTRGQQVTLRCSPKSGHDTVSWYQQALGQGPQFIFQYYEEEERQRGNFPDRFSGHQFPNYSSELNVNALLLGDSALYLCASSFLLDRTTTSLYEQYFGPGTRLTVT.

CDR3 protein: CASRGGTGSYEQYF. CDR3 nucleotide sequence: TGTGCCAGCAGGGGCGGGACAGGGTCCTACGAGCAGTACTTC. This rearrangement joins TRBV28 to TRBJ2-7, with TRBD1 identical over 9 bases. CDR3 size: 14 residues. The trim removed 6 bases at V and 1 base at J, leaving 4 bases unmatched. Germline V gene sequence: CDR1 MDHEN, CDR2 SYDVKM.

The chain joins TRBV2 to TRBJ2-7; maybe TRBD2 (6 bases). Trimming removed 0 bases at V and 6 bases at J, with 9 bases between. CDR1 and CDR2 (germline): SNHLY, FYNNEI. CDR3 length equals 13 residues. CDR3 loop: CASSEANGGEQYF. In DNA form, the CDR3 reads TGTGCCAGCAGTGAAGCGAACGGGGGCGAGCAGTACTTC. Together with reference TRBV2 and TRBJ2-7, the CDR3 gives the full variable domain: EPEVTQTPSHQVTQMGQEVILRCVPISNHLYFYWYRQILGQKVEFLVSFYNNEISEKSEIFDDQFSVERPDGSNFTLKIRSTKLEDSAMYFCASSEANGGEQYFGPGTRLTVT.

V and J are TRBV6-5 and TRBJ1-2; D ambiguous. The CDR3 spans 14 residues. With 5 bases removed from V and 4 bases from J, the gap between germline ends came to 14 bases. Germline V gene lookup returns CDR1 MNHEY and CDR2 SVGAGI. The CDR3 DNA follows: TGTGCCAGCAGTCGCGGGGAGGCGGGCTATGGCTACACCTTC. This translates into CASSRGEAGYGYTF.

The chain employs TRBV10-3 and TRBJ1-2; perhaps TRBD1 as D (5 bases). Germline V gene data show CDR1 as ENHRY and CDR2 as SYGVKD. This CDR3 has 14 amino acids. Between the trimmed V and J ends, which lost 4 bases and 4 bases, there was a span of 13 bases. This chain's CDR3 is CAISVPGESYGYTF. CDR3 coding DNA: TGTGCCATCAGTGTACCGGGGGAATCCTATGGCTACACCTTC.

The chain has TRBV28 and TRBJ1-5, with TRBD1 matching over 9 bases. Germline V lookup: CDR1 MDHEN, CDR2 SYDVKM. The length of the CDR3 is 14 residues. V shed 4 bases and J 7 bases; nucleotides not matched to a gene: 5. CDR3 in DNA: TGTGCCAGCAGTTCTAGGACAGGGGCCCAGCCCCAGCATTTT. It specifies CASSSRTGAQPQHF.